These 3 T cell receptor beta chains were sequenced from one sample in a study of blood T cells in healthy people across ages. It was with a sample-barcoded 5' primer and a J-beta primer mix that a second PCR of roughly 7 to 12 cycles was run. TCRdb itself ran the 5' RACE reads through MiXCR, one entry per CDR3 protein. The repertoire includes approximately 850,000 distinct CDR3 sequences, under 45% of them detected once, and about a fifth sits in the top ten. Material for sequencing was blood. The receptors come from a man aged 55-75 years in good health.

This clonotype was counted once. CDR3 nucleotides: TGCGCCAGCCCTCCGGGACAGAATAGCAATCAGCCCCAGCATTTT. As protein: CASPPGQNSNQPQHF. This chain connects TRBV5-1 to TRBJ1-5, with TRBD1 identical over 7 bases. V was pared by 7 bases and J by 0 bases, with 7 bases of the junction left unmatched. Germline values: CDR1 SGHRS, CDR2 YFSETQ. The CDR3 has 15 amino acids.

The chain joins TRBV20-1 to TRBJ2-5, with 12 bases aligning to TRBD2. CDR1 and CDR2 (germline): DFQATT, SNEGSKA (reference sequence). The CDR3 runs to 16 residues. J was trimmed by 5 bases and V by 4 bases; bases with no gene match: 11. CDR3 loop: CSAKWASGGASETQYF. The CDR3 nucleotides read TGCAGTGCTAAGTGGGCTAGCGGGGGGGCTTCGGAGACCCAGTACTTC.

V and J are TRBV3-1 and TRBJ2-3; possibly TRBD1 for D (5 bases). V dropped 0 bases and J dropped 5 bases, with 9 bases sitting between them. Germline V gene lookup returns CDR1 LGHDT and CDR2 YNNKEL (reference sequence). The CDR3 length is 14 residues. The CDR3 DNA reads TGTGCCAGCAGCCAAGACAGGGTTGGAGATACGCAGTATTTT. This sequence encodes CASSQDRVGDTQYF.